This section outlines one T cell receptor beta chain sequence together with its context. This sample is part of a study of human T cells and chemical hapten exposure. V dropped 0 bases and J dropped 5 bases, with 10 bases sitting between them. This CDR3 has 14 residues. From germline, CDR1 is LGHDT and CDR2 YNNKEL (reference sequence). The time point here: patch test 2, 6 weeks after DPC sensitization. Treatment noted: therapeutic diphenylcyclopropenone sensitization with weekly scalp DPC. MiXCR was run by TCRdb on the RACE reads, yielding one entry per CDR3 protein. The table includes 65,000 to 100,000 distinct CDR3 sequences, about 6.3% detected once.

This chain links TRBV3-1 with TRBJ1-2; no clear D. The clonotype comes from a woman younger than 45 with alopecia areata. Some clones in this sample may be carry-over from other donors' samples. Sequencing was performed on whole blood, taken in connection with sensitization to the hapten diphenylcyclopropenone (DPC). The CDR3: CASSQEIRPYGYTF. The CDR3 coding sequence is TGTGCCAGCAGCCAAGAAATTCGGCCTTATGGCTACACCTTC.